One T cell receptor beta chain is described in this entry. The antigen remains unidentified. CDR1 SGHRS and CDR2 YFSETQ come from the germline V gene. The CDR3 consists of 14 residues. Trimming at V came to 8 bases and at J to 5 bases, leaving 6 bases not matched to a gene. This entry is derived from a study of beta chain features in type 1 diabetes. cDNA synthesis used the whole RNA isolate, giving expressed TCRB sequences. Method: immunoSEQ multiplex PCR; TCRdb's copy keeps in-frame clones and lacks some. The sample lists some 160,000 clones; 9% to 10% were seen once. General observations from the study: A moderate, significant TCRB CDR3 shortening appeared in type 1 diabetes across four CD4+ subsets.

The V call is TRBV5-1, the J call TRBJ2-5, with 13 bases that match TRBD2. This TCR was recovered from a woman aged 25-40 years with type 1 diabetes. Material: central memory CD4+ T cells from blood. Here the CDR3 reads CASGLAGAGETQYF. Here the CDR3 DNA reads TGCGCCAGTGGACTAGCGGGAGCAGGCGAGACCCAGTACTTC.